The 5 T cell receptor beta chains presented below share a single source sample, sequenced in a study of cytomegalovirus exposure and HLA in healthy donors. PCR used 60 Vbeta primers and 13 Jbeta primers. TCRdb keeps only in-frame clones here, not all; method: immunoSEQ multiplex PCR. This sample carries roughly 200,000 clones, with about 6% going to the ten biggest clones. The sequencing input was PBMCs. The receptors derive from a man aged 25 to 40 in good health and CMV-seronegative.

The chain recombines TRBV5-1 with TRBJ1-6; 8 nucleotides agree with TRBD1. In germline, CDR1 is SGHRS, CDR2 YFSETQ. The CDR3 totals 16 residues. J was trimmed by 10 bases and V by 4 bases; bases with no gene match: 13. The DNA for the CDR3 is TGCGCCAGCAGCCCCGGACAGGGAAGATCTGGCTCACCCCTCCACTTT. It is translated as CASSPGQGRSGSPLHF.

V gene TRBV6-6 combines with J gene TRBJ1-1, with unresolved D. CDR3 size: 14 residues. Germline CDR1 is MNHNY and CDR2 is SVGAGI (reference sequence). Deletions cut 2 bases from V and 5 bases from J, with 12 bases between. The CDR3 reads CASSYREVRTEAFF. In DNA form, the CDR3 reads TGTGCCAGCAGTTACCGCGAGGTAAGGACTGAAGCTTTCTTT.

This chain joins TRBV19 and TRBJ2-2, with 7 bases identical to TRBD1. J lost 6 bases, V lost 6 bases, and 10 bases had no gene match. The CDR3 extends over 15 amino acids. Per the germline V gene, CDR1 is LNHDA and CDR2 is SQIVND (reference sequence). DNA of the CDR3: TGTGCCAGTAGGATCCCGACAGGGTACGCCGGGGAGCTGTTTTTT. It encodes CASRIPTGYAGELFF.

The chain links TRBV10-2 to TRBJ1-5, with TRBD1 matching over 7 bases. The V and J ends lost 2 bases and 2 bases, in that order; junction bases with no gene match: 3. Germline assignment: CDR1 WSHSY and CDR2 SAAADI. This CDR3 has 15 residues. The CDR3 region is CASSEGGTGNQPQHF. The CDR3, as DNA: TGCGCCAGCAGTGAGGGAGGGACAGGCAATCAGCCCCAGCATTTT.

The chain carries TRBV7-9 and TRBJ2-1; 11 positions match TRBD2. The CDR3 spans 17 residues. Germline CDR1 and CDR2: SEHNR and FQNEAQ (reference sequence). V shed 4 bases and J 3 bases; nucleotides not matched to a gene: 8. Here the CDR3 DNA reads TGTGCCAGCAGCTCACGTAGCGGGAGGGGGAACTACAATGAGCAGTTCTTC. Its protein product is CASSSRSGRGNYNEQFF.